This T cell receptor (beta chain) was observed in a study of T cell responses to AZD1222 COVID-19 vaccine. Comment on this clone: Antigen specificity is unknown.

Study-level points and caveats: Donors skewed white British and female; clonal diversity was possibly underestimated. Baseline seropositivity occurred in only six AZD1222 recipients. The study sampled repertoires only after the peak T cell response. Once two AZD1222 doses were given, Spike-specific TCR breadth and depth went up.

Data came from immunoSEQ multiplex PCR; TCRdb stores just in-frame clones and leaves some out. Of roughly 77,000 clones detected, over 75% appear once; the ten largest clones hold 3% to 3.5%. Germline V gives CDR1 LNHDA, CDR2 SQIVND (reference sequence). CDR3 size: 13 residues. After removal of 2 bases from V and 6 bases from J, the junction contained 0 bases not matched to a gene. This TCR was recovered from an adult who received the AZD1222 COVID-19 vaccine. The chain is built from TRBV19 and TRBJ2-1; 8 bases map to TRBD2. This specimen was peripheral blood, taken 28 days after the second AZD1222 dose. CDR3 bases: TGTGCCAGTAGTATAAGCGGGGGCAATGAGCAGTTCTTC. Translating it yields CASSISGGNEQFF.